The rows below give T cell receptor beta chains drawn from one sample of a study of T cell responses to AZD1222 COVID-19 vaccine. Profiling relied on immunoSEQ multiplex PCR, and the TCRdb table lists in-frame clones only, not all of them. The sample yields 200,000 to 300,000 clones, 90% to 95% seen once. The sequencing here drew on peripheral blood, taken on day 0 of AZD1222 vaccination. The receptors come from an adult in good health. Both conserved end residues are part of each CDR3. The D gene is left open where the match is weak. For some rows the clone size is stated as once, few or many, or as a class when expanded; others skip it.

once TRBJ2-7 TRBD2 TRBV3-1/TRBV3-2 CASSTTSGSYEQYF TGTGCCAGCAGCACGACTAGCGGGAGCTACGAGCAGTACTTC
- TRBJ2-7 TRBD2 TRBV20-1 CSASSGGVPYEQYF TGCAGTGCTAGTTCCGGGGGGGTCCCCTACGAGCAGTACTTC
- TRBJ1-2 - TRBV10-3 CAISELGVAYGYTF TGTGCCATCAGTGAATTAGGGGTCGCCTATGGCTACACCTTC
- TRBJ1-5 TRBD1 TRBV5-8 CASSLYRGGGQPQHF TGTGCCAGCAGCCTTTACAGGGGAGGCGGTCAGCCCCAGCATTTT
- TRBJ2-3 TRBD1 TRBV2 CASSEGRGSADTQYF TGTGCCAGCAGTGAGGGCAGGGGGAGTGCAGATACGCAGTATTTT
- TRBJ2-7 - TRBV27 CANPWEQDHEQYF TGTGCCAACCCGTGGGAGCAGGACCACGAGCAGTACTTC
- TRBJ1-1 - TRBV19 CASSIAARRGAGTEAFF TGTGCCAGTAGTATAGCCGCTCGCAGGGGAGCGGGCACTGAAGCTTTCTTT
- TRBJ2-1 TRBD2 TRBV7-2 CASSPGLAGDSYNEQFF TGTGCCAGCAGCCCAGGACTAGCGGGAGATTCCTACAATGAGCAGTTCTTC
- TRBJ2-3 TRBD2 TRBV5-4 CASSWGLADDSTDTQYF TGTGCCAGCAGCTGGGGACTAGCGGACGATAGCACAGATACGCAGTATTTT
- TRBJ2-5 TRBD1 TRBV5-5 CASSFFRGQETQYF TGTGCCAGCAGCTTTTTCAGGGGGCAAGAGACCCAGTACTTC
- TRBJ2-1 - TRBV4-1 CASSQQWLLVGEQFF TGCGCCAGCAGCCAACAGTGGCTCCTGGTCGGTGAGCAGTTCTTC
- TRBJ2-1 - TRBV7-2 CASSLNQGTYNEQFF TGTGCCAGCAGCTTAAACCAGGGGACCTACAATGAGCAGTTCTTC
- TRBJ1-2 - TRBV11-2 CASSLALNYGYTF TGTGCCAGCAGCTTAGCATTGAACTATGGCTACACCTTC
once TRBJ2-1 - TRBV7-9 CASSVGTYNEQFF TGTGCCAGCAGCGTCGGGACATACAATGAGCAGTTCTTC
- TRBJ2-5 TRBD2 TRBV28 CATKSGRETQYF TGTGCCACCAAAAGCGGGAGAGAGACCCAGTACTTC
- TRBJ1-3 - TRBV28 CASRPTGSSGNTIYF TGTGCCAGCAGGCCGACAGGCAGCTCTGGAAACACCATATATTTT
- TRBJ2-7 - TRBV28 CASSLLGTNSGYEQYF TGTGCCAGCAGTTTATTGGGGACCAATTCAGGATACGAGCAGTACTTC
- TRBJ2-5 - TRBV18 CASSPQGLAETQYF TGTGCCAGCTCTCCTCAGGGGTTAGCGGAGACCCAGTACTTC
- TRBJ1-1 - TRBV2 CASTGQGSNTEAFF TGTGCCAGCACCGGGCAGGGGTCTAACACTGAAGCTTTCTTT
- TRBJ1-3 - TRBV10-2 CASSEMDTIYF TGCGCCAGCAGTGAGATGGACACCATATATTTT
- TRBJ2-4 - TRBV7-2 CASSHDQNIQYF TGTGCCAGCAGCCACGATCAAAACATTCAGTACTTC
- TRBJ1-2 - TRBV5-5 CASSMSRGFLGYTF TGTGCCAGCAGCATGAGCAGGGGATTCTTAGGCTACACCTTC
- TRBJ1-1 TRBD1 TRBV9 CASSVEGDRGSYTEAFF TGTGCCAGCAGCGTAGAGGGTGACAGGGGGTCATATACTGAAGCTTTCTTT
- TRBJ1-1 - TRBV25-1 CASSEGRVVFF TGTGCCAGCAGTGAAGGCAGGGTTGTTTTCTTT